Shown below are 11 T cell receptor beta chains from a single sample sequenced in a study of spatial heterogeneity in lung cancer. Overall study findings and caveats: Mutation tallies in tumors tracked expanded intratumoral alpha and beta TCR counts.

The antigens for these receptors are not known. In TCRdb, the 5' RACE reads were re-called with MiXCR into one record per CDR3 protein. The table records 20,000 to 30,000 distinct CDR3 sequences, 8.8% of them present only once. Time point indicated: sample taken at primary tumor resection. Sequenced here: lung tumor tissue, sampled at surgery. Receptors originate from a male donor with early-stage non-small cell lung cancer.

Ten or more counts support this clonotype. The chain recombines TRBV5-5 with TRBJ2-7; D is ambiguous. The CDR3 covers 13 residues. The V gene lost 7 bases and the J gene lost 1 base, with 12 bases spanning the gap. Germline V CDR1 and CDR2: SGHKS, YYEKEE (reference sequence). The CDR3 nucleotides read TGTGCCAGCGGCGAAGGGCCTTCCTACGAGCAGTACTTC. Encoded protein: CASGEGPSYEQYF. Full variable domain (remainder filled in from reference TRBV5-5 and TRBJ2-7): DAGVTQSPTHLIKTRGQQVTLRCSPISGHKSVSWYQQVLGQGPQFIFQYYEKEERGRGNFPDRFSARQFPNYSSELNVNALLLGDSALYLCASGEGPSYEQYFGPGTRLTVT.

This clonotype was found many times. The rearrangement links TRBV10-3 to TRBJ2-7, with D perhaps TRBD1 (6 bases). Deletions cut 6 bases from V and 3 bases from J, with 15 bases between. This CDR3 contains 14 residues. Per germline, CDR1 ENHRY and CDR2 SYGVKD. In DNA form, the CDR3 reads TGTGCCATCAGCGATTCAGGGGCAGTCTACGAGCAGTACTTC. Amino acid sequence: CAISDSGAVYEQYF.

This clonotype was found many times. Written as DNA, the CDR3 is TGTGCCAGTAGTATAGAGTGGGAGAGCTCCTACAATGAGCAGTTCTTC. Its translation: CASSIEWESSYNEQFF. The chain links TRBV19 to TRBJ2-1, with D maybe TRBD2 (5 bases). The CDR3 spans 16 residues. V lost 0 bases to trimming and J lost 0 bases, with 9 bases between them. Germline-derived CDR1 and CDR2 are LNHDA and SQIVND (reference sequence).

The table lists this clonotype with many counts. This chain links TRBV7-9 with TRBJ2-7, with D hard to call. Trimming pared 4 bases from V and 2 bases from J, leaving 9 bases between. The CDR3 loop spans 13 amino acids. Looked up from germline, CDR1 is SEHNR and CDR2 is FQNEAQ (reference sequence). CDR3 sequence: CASSWTSAYEQYF. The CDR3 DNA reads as TGTGCCAGCAGCTGGACCTCCGCCTACGAGCAGTACTTC. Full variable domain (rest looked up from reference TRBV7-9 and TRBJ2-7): DTGVSQNPRHKITKRGQNVTFRCDPISEHNRLYWYRQTLGQGPEFLTYFQNEAQLEKSRLLSDRFSAERPKGSFSTLEIQRTEQGDSAMYLCASSWTSAYEQYFGPGTRLTVT.

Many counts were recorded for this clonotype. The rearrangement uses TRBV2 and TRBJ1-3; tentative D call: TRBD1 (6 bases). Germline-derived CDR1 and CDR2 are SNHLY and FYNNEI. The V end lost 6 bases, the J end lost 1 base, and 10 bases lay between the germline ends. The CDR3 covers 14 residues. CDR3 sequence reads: CASSRTVSGNTIYF. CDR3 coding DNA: TGTGCCAGCAGCCGGACAGTATCTGGAAACACCATATATTTT.

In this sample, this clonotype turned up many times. The CDR3 DNA reads TGTGCCAGCACTTCATTTCGTGGGGTCAACTCTGGAAACACCATATATTTT. Translated: CASTSFRGVNSGNTIYF. This chain joins TRBV28 and TRBJ1-3; no definite D call. CDR3 size: 17 residues. V was cut by 7 bases and J by 0 bases, with 19 bases left in between. Germline V gene sequence: CDR1 MDHEN, CDR2 SYDVKM.

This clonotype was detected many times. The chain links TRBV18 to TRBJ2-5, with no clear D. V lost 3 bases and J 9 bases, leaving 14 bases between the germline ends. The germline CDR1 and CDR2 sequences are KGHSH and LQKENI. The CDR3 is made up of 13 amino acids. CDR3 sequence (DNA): TGTGCCAGCTCACCTCGGCCAGCTGAGGCCCAGTACTTC. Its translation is CASSPRPAEAQYF.

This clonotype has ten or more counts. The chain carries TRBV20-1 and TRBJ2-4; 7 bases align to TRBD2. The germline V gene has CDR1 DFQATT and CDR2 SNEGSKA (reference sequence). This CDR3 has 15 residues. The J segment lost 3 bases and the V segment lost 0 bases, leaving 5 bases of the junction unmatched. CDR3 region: CSARDSGISKNIQYF. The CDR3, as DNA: TGCAGTGCTAGAGACAGCGGGATCAGCAAAAACATTCAGTACTTC.

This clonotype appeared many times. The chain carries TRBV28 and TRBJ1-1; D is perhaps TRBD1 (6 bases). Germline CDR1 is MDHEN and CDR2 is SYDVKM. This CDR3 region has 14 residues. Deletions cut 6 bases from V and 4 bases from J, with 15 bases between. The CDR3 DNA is TGTGCCAGCAGCGCGCGGGGGGCGGTCACTGAAGCTTTCTTT. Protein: CASSARGAVTEAFF.

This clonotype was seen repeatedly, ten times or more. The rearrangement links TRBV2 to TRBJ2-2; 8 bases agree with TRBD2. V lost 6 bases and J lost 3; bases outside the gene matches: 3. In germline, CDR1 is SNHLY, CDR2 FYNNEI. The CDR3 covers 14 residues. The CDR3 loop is CASSSGGYTGELFF. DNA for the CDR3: TGTGCCAGCAGCTCGGGGGGGTACACCGGGGAGCTGTTTTTT.

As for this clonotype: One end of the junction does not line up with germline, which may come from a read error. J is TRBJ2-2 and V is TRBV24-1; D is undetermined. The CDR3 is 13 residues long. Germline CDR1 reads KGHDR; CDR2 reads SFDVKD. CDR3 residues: CVTSDPSTGELFF. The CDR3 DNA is TGTGTCACCAGTGATCCGAGCACCGGGGAGCTGTTTTTT.